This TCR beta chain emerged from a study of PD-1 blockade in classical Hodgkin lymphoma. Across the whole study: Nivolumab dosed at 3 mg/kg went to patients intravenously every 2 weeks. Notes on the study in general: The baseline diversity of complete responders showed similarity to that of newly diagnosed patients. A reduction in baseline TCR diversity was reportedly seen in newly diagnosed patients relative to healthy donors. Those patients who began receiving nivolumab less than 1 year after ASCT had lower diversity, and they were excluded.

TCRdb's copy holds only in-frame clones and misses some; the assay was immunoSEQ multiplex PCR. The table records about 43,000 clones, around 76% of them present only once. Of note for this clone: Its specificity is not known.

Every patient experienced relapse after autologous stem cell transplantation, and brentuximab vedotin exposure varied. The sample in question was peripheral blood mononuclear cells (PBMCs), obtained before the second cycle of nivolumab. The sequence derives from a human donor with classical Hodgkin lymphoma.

Here the CDR3 reads CASSGLGLENEKLFF. The DNA of the CDR3 is TGTGCCAGCAGTGGACTAGGGTTGGAAAATGAAAAACTGTTTTTT. V usage is TRBV6-1 and J usage is TRBJ1-4; no definite D call. Germline V CDR1 and CDR2: MNHNS, SASEGT. The CDR3 contains 15 residues. Trimming shortened V by 4 bases and J by 5 bases, and 14 bases separated the two germline ends.